These 4 T cell receptor beta chains were sequenced from one sample in a study of T cells in Graves' hyperthyroidism and ophthalmopathy. Amplification of TCR beta CDR3 regions used RNA as the template. The HTBI primer set drove a first-round RT-PCR of the TCR CDR3. TCRdb re-called the multiplex PCR reads through MiXCR, storing one row per CDR3 protein. The sample includes some 600,000 distinct CDR3 sequences, about 15% of them seen just once. Sequenced sample: blood. The origin of the receptors is a woman in her 30s with Graves' hyperthyroidism that later progressed to Graves' ophthalmopathy.

The chain carries TRBV10-3 and TRBJ2-2, with unresolved D. V was trimmed by 4 bases and J by 7 bases, leaving 10 bases between them. This CDR3 has 13 amino acids. Germline V gene sequence: CDR1 ENHRY, CDR2 SYGVKD. CDR3 protein: CAISVAKLGELFF. The CDR3, as DNA: TGTGCCATCAGTGTGGCTAAACTCGGGGAGCTGTTTTTT.

Ten or more counts support this clonotype. The chain is built from TRBV20-1 and TRBJ2-6, with a weak D call TRBD1 (5 bases). Germline assignment: CDR1 DFQATT and CDR2 SNEGSKA (reference sequence). Deletions cut 6 bases from V and 3 bases from J, with 18 bases between. This CDR3 contains 16 residues. CDR3 protein: CSAALGPISGANVLTF. The CDR3 DNA follows: TGCAGTGCCGCACTGGGGCCCATAAGTGGGGCCAACGTCCTGACTTTC.

In its sample, this clonotype was seen many times. CDR3: CASSVGGMSAEAFF. CDR3 sequence (DNA): TGTGCCAGCAGCGTAGGAGGGATGAGCGCTGAAGCTTTCTTT. This chain connects TRBV9 to TRBJ1-1; D remains unclear. Germline CDR1 is SGDLS and CDR2 is YYNGEE. This CDR3 region has 14 residues. V was shortened by 0 bases and J by 6 bases, with 12 bases between the two germline ends.

This clonotype appeared many times. The V call is TRBV15, the J call TRBJ2-5; TRBD1 might be the D (6 bases). V was pared by 2 bases and J by 7 bases, with 17 bases between. The germline V gene has CDR1 LNHNV and CDR2 YYDKDF (reference sequence). The CDR3 contains 15 residues. CDR3 sequence reads: CATSRPSTGPPTQYF. The CDR3 DNA follows: TGTGCCACCAGCAGACCGTCGACAGGCCCCCCGACCCAGTACTTC.